This TCR beta chain stems from a study of blood T cell repertoires in COVID-19. In the study overall: Nucleic acid was either cDNA or gDNA, and it came from T cells, B-cell-depleted T cells, or PBMCs.

The method was immunoSEQ multiplex PCR; TCRdb's version includes in-frame clones alone and lacks a portion of them. Here the sample spans 150,000 or so clones, roughly 83% being singletons. V dropped 5 bases and J dropped 5 bases, with 9 bases sitting between them. Germline V lookup: CDR1 SGHTA, CDR2 FQGTGA. The CDR3 spans 13 residues. Material: peripheral blood. The clonotype originates from a woman of 80 years or more with acute or convalescent COVID-19. J is TRBJ1-4 and V is TRBV7-3; D is unresolved. This CDR3 is CASSGGPNEKLFF. The DNA for the CDR3 is TGTGCCAGCAGCGGAGGGCCAAATGAAAAACTGTTTTTT.